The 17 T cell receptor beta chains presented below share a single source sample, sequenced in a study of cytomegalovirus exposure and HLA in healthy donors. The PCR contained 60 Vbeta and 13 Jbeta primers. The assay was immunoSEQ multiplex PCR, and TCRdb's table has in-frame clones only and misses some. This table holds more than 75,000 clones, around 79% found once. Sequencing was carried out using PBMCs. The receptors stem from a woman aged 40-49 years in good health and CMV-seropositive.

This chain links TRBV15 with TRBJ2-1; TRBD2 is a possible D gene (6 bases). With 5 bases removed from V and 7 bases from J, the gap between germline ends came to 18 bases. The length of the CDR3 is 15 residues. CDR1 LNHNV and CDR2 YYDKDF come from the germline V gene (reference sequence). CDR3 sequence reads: CATSSRTNGENEQFF. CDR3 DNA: TGTGCCACCAGCTCTCGGACTAATGGGGAAAATGAGCAGTTCTTC.

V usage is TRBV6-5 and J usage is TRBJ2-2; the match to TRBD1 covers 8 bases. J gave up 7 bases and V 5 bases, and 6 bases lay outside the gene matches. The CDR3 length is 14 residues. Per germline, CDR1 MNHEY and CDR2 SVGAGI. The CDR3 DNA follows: TGTGCCAGCAGTCCGGACAGGGTGAACGGGGAGCTGTTTTTT. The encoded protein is CASSPDRVNGELFF.

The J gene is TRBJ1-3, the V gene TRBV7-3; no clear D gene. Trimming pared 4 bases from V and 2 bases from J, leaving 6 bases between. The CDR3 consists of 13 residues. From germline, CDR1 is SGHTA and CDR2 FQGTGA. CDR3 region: CASSSYTGNTIYF. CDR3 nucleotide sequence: TGTGCCAGCAGCTCCTATACTGGAAACACCATATATTTT.

CDR3 in amino acids: CASSPDKNTGELFF. CDR3 sequence (DNA): TGTGCCAGCTCACCGGACAAGAACACCGGGGAGCTGTTTTTT. The rearrangement uses TRBV18 and TRBJ2-2; tentatively, D is TRBD1 (5 bases). Germline CDR1 is KGHSH and CDR2 is LQKENI. This CDR3 spans 14 amino acids. Between the trimmed V and J ends, which lost 3 bases and 1 base, there was a span of 6 bases.

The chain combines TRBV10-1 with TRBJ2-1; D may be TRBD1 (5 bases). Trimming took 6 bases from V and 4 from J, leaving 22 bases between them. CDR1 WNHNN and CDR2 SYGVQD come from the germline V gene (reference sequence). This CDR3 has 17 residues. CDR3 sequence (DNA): TGCGCCAGCAGCCAGACAGTTGGAGCTCTCACATACAATGAGCAGTTCTTC. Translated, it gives CASSQTVGALTYNEQFF.

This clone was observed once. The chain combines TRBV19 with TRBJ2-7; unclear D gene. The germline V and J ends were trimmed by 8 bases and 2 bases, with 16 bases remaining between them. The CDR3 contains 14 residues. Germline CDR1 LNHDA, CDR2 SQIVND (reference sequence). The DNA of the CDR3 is TGTGCCAGTTCAATGGTTAGCAGCGCCTACGAGCAGTACTTC. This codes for CASSMVSSAYEQYF.

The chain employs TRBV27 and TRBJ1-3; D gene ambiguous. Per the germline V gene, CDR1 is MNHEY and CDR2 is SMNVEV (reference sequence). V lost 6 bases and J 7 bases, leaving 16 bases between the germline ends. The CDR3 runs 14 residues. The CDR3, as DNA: TGTGCCAGCAGGAGAGGAGGTGTAGAGAACACCATATATTTT. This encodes CASRRGGVENTIYF.

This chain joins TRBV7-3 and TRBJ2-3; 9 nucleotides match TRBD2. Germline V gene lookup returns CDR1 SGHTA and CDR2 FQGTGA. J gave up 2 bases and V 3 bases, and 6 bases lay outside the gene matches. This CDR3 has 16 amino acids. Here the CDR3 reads CASSFSSGRPTDTQYF. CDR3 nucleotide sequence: TGTGCCAGCAGCTTTTCCAGCGGGAGGCCCACAGATACGCAGTATTTT.

CDR3 sequence: CASSTGRGTYNEQFF. CDR3 sequence (DNA): TGTGCCAGCAGCACGGGAAGAGGGACCTACAATGAGCAGTTCTTC. V usage is TRBV7-9 and J usage is TRBJ2-1; D possibly corresponds to TRBD2 (5 bases). This CDR3 has 15 amino acids. The V and J ends lost 5 bases and 2 bases respectively, with 13 bases between them. Germline CDR1 SEHNR, CDR2 FQNEAQ (reference sequence).

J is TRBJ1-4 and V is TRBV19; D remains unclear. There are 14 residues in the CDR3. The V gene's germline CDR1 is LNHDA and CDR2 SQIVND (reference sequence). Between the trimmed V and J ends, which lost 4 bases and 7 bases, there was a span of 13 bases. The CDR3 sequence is CASSTRRVSEKLFF. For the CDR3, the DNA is TGTGCCAGTAGTACGCGGAGGGTTAGTGAAAAACTGTTTTTT.

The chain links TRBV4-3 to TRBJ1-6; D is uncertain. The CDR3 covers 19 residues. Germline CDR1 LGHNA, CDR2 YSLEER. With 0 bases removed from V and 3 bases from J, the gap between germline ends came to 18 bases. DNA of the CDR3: TGCGCCAGCAGCCAAGAAGGCTATATTAAGGGAGGCTATAATTCACCCCTCCACTTT. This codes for CASSQEGYIKGGYNSPLHF.

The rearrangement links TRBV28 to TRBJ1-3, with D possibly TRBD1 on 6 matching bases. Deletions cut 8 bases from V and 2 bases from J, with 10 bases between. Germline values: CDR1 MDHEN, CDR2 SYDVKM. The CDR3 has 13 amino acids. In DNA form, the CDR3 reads TGTGCCAGCCATACAGGGACTGGAAACACCATATATTTT. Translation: CASHTGTGNTIYF.

CDR3 DNA sequence: TGTGCCAGCAGTGCTGCGGTGGCTGGAAACACCATATATTTT. Translation: CASSAAVAGNTIYF. V usage is TRBV7-2 and J usage is TRBJ1-3; D not certain. V was trimmed by 6 bases and J by 2 bases, leaving 11 bases between them. CDR1 is SGHTA, CDR2 FQGNSA, per germline. The CDR3 length is 14 residues.

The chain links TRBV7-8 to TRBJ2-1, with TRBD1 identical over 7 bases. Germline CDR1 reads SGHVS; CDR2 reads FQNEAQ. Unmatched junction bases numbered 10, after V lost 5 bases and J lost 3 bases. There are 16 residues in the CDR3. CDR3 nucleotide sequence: TGTGCCAGCAGCGGTCGGGGACAGCCCTTCTACAATGAGCAGTTCTTC. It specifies CASSGRGQPFYNEQFF.

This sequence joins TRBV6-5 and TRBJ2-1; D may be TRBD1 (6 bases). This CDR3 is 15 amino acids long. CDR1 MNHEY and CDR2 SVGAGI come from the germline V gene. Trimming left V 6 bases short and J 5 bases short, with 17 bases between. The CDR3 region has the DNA TGTGCCAGCAGACCTGCCGGGACACCTAACAATGAGCAGTTCTTC. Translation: CASRPAGTPNNEQFF.

The CDR3 reads CASSPGTEAFF. The CDR3 DNA reads as TGTGCCAGTAGTCCGGGGACTGAAGCTTTCTTT. The V call is TRBV19, the J call TRBJ1-1, with unresolved D. The CDR3 length is 11 residues. Trimming took 5 bases from V and 5 from J, leaving 6 bases between them. CDR1 is LNHDA and CDR2 is SQIVND in the germline V gene (reference sequence).

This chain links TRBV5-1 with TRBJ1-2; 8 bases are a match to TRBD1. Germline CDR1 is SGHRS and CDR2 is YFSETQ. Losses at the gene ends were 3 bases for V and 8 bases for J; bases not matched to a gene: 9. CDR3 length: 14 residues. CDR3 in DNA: TGCGCCAGCAGCTCGCTGTCCGGGACAGGAGGCTACACCTTC. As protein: CASSSLSGTGGYTF.